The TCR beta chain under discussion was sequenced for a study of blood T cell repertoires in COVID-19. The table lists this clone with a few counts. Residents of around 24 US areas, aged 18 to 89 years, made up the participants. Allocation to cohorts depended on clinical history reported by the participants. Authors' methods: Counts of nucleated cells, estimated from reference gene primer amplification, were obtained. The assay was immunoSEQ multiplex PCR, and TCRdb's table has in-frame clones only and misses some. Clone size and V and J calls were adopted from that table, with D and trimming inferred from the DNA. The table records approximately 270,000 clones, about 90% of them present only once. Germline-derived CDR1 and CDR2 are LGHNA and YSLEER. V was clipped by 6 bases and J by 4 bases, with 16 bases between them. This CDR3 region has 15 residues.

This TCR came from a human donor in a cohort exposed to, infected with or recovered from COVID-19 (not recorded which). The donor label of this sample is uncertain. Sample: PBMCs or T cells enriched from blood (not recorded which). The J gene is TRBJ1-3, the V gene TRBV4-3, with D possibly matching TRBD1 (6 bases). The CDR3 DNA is TGCGCCAGCAGTTCGGACAGTCGAATGGGAAACACCATATATTTT. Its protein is CASSSDSRMGNTIYF.